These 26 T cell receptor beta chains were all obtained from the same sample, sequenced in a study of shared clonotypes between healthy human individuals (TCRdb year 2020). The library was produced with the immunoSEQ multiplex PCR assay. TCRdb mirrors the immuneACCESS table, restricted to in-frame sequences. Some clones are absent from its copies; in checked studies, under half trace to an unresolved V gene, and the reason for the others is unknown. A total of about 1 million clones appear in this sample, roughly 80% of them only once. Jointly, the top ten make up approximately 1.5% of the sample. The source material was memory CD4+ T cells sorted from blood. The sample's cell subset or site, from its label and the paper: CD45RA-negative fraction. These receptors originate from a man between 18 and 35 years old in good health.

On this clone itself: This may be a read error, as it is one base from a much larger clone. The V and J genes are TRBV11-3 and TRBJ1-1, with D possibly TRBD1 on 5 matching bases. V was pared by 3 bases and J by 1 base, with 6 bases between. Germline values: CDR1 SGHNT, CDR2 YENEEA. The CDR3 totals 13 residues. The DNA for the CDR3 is TGTGCCAGCAGCTTTGGACAGAACACTGAAGCTTTCTTT. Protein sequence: CASSFGQNTEAFF.

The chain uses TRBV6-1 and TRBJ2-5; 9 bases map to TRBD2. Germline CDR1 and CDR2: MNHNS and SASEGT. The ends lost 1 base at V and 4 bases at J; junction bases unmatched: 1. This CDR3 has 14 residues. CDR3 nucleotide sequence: TGTGCCAGCAGTGAAGGAGCGGGGGGAGAGACCCAGTACTTC. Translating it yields CASSEGAGGETQYF.

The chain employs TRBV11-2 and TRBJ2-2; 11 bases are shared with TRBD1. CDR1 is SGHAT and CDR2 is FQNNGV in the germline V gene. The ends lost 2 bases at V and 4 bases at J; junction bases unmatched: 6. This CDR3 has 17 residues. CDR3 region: CASSLRTGGASTGELFF. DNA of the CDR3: TGTGCCAGCAGCTTACGGACAGGGGGCGCAAGCACCGGGGAGCTGTTTTTT.

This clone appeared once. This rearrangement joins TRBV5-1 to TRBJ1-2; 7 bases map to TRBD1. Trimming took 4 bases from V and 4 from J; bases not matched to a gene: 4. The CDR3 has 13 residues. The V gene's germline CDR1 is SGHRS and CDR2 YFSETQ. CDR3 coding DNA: TGCGCCAGCAGCGAGGACAGGATCTATGGCTACACCTTC. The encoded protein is CASSEDRIYGYTF.

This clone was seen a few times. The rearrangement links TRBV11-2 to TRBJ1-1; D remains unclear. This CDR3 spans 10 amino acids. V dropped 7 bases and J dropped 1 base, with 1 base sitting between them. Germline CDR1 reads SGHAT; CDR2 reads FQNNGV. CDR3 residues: CASKNTEAFF. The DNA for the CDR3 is TGTGCCAGCAAGAACACTGAAGCTTTCTTT.

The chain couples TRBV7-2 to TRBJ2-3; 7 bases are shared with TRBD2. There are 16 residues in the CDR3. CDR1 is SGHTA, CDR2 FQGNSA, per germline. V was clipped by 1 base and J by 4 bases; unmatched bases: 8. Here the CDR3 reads CASSLDRTRGADTQYF. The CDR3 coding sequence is TGTGCCAGCAGCTTAGACCGGACTAGAGGGGCAGATACGCAGTATTTT.

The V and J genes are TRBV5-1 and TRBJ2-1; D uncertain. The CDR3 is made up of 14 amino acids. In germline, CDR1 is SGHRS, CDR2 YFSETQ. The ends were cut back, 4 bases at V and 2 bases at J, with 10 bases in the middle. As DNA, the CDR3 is TGCGCCAGCAGCCGGCAGTCGCCCTACAATGAGCAGTTCTTC. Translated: CASSRQSPYNEQFF.

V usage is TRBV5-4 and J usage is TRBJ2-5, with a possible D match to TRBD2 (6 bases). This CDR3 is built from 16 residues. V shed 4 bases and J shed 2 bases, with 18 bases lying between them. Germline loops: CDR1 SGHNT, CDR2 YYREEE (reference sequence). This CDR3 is CASSPGGTGGQETQYF. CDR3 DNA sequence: TGTGCCAGCAGCCCTGGAGGGACCGGCGGGCAAGAGACCCAGTACTTC.

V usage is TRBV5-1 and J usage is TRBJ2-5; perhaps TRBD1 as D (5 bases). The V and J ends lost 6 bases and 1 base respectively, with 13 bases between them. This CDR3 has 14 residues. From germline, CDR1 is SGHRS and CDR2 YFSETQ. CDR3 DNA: TGCGCCAGCAACCAGGGTCGCAGCCAAGAGACCCAGTACTTC. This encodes CASNQGRSQETQYF.

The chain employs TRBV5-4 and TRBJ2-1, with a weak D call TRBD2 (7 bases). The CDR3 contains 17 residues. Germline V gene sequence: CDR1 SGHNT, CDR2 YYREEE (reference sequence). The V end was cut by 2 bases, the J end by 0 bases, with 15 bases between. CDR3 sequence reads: CASSFRGGGSSYNEQFF. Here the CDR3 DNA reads TGTGCCAGCAGCTTCCGGGGAGGGGGGAGCTCCTACAATGAGCAGTTCTTC.

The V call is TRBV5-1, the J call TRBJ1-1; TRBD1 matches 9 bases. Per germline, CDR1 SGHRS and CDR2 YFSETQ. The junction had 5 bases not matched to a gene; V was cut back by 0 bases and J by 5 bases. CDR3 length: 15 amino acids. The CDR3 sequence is CASSLEQGAGTEAFF. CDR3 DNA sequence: TGCGCCAGCAGCTTGGAACAGGGGGCAGGGACTGAAGCTTTCTTT.

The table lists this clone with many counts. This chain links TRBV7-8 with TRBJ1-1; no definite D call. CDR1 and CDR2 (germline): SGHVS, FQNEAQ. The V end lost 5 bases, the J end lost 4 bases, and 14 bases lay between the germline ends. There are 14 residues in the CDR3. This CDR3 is CASSRPDRITEAFF. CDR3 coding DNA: TGTGCCAGCAGCCGCCCCGACCGCATCACTGAAGCTTTCTTT.

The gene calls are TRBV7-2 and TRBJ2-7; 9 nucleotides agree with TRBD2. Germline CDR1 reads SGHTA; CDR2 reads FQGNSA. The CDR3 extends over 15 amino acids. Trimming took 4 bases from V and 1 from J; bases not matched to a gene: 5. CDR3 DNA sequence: TGTGCCAGCAGCTCTCTAGCGGGGATTTCCTACGAGCAGTACTTC. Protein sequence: CASSSLAGISYEQYF.

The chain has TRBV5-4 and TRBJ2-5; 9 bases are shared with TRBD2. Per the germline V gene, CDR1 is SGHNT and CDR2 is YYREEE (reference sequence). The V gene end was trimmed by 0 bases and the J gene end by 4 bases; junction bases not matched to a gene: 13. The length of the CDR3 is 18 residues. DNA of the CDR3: TGTGCCAGCAGCTTGGCCCGGTCCACTAGCGGGTCAGGAGAGACCCAGTACTTC. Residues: CASSLARSTSGSGETQYF.

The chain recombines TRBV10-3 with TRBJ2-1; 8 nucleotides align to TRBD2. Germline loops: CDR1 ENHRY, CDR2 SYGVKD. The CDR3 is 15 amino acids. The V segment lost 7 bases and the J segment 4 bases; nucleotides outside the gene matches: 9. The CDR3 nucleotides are TGTGCCATCACTAGTAGCGGGGACCGATACAATGAGCAGTTCTTC. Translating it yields CAITSSGDRYNEQFF.

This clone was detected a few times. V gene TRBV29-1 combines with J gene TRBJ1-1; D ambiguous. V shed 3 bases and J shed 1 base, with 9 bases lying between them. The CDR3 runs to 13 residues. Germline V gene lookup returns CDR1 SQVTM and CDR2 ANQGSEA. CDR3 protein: CSVDPTRNTEAFF. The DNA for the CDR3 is TGCAGCGTTGACCCTACACGGAACACTGAAGCTTTCTTT. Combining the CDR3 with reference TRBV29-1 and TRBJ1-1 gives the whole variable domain SAVISQKPSRDICQRGTSLTIQCQVDSQVTMMFWYRQQPGQSLTLIATANQGSEATYESGFVIDKFPISRPNLTFSTLTVSNMSPEDSSIYLCSVDPTRNTEAFFGQGTRLTVV.

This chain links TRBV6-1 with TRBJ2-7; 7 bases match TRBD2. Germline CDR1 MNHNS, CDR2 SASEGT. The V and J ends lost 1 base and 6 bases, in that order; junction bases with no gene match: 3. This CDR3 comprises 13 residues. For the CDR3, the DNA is TGTGCCAGCAGTGAAGAATGGGGGGGCGAGCAGTACTTC. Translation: CASSEEWGGEQYF.

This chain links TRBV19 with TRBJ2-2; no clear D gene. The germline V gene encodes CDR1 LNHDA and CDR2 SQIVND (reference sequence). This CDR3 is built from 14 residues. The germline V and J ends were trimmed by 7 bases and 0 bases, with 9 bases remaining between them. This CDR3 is CASKETSNTGELFF. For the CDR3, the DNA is TGTGCCAGTAAGGAGACTTCGAACACCGGGGAGCTGTTTTTT.

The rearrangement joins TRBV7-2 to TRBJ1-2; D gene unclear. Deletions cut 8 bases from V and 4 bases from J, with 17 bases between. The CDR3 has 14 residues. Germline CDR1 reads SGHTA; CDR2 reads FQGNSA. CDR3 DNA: TGTGCCAGCTTGAAGGGTCAGATTGTCTATGGCTACACCTTC. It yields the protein CASLKGQIVYGYTF.

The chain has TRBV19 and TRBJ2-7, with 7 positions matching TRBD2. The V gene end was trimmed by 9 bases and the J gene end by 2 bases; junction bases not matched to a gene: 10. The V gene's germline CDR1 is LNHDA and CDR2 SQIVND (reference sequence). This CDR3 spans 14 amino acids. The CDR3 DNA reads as TGTGCCAGCACCCCTTCGGGGGGAGCCTACGAGCAGTACTTC. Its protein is CASTPSGGAYEQYF.

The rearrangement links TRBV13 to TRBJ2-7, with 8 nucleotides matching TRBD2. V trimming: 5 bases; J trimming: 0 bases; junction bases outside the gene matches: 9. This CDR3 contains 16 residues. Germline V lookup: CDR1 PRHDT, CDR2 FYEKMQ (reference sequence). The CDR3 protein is CASSPARREVSYEQYF. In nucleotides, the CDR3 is TGTGCCAGCAGCCCTGCCCGGCGGGAGGTCTCCTACGAGCAGTACTTC.

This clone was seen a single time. DNA of the CDR3: TGTGCCAGCAGACGACCGGGACAGCGAGAGACCCAGTACTTC. Its translation: CASRRPGQRETQYF. The J gene is TRBJ2-5, the V gene TRBV11-2, with TRBD1 identical over 7 bases. CDR1 is SGHAT, CDR2 FQNNGV, per germline. The CDR3 consists of 14 residues. V shed 6 bases and J 4 bases; nucleotides not matched to a gene: 8.

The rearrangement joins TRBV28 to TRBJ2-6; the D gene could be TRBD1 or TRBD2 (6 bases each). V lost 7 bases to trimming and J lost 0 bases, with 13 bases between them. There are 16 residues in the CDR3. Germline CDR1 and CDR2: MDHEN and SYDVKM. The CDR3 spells CASKGGGNSGANVLTF. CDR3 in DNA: TGTGCCAGCAAGGGGGGCGGCAACTCTGGGGCCAACGTCCTGACTTTC.

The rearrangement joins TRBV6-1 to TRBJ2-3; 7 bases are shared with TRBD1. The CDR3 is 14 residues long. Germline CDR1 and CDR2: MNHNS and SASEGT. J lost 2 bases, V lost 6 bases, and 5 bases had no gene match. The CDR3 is CASRPGQNTDTQYF. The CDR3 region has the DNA TGTGCCAGCAGGCCGGGACAGAACACAGATACGCAGTATTTT.

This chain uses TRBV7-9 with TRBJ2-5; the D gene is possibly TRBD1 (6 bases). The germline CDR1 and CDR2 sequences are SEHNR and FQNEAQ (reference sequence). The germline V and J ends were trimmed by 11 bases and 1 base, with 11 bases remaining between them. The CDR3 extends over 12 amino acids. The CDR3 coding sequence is TGTGCCTGCCGAGGGGGCCAAGAGACCCAGTACTTC. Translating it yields CACRGGQETQYF. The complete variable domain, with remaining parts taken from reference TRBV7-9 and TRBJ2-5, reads DTGVSQNPRHKITKRGQNVTFRCDPISEHNRLYWYRQTLGQGPEFLTYFQNEAQLEKSRLLSDRFSAERPKGSFSTLEIQRTEQGDSAMYLCACRGGQETQYFGPGTRLLVL.

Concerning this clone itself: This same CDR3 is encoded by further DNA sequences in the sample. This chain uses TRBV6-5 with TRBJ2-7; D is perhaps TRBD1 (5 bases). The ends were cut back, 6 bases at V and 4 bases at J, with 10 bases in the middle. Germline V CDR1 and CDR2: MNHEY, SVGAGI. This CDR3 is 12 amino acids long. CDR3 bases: TGTGCCAGCAGCCCGCAGGGATACGAGCAGTACTTC. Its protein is CASSPQGYEQYF.